These 13 T cell receptor beta chains share one sample of origin, sequenced in a study of blood T cell repertoires in COVID-19. The repertoire was sequenced with immunoSEQ multiplex PCR; TCRdb's copy has only in-frame clones and lacks some. The sample lists roughly 150,000 clones; just over 90% were seen once. Sequenced input: peripheral blood. All receptors come from a man between 18 and 29 years old with acute or convalescent COVID-19.

This clone was found once. The chain combines TRBV19 with TRBJ1-1, with 8 bases lining up with TRBD1. This CDR3 region has 15 residues. Trimming took 6 bases from V and 3 from J; bases not matched to a gene: 9. Germline CDR1 is LNHDA and CDR2 is SQIVND (reference sequence). CDR3 residues: CASSPTDREYTEAFF. The CDR3 nucleotides read TGTGCCAGTAGCCCCACGGACAGGGAGTACACTGAAGCTTTCTTT.

This clone was seen ten or more times. This sequence joins TRBV5-5 and TRBJ2-7; 8 bases fit TRBD1. The J segment lost 1 base and the V segment lost 4 bases, leaving 10 bases of the junction unmatched. Germline CDR1 SGHKS, CDR2 YYEKEE (reference sequence). This CDR3 comprises 16 residues. CDR3 sequence reads: CASSPLGRGQSYEQYF. For the CDR3, the DNA is TGTGCCAGCAGCCCACTGGGCAGGGGGCAGTCCTACGAGCAGTACTTC.

V gene TRBV6-5 combines with J gene TRBJ1-2; TRBD1 might be the D (6 bases). The CDR3 has 15 residues. Germline CDR1 is MNHEY and CDR2 is SVGAGI. V was pared by 2 bases and J by 0 bases, with 10 bases between. The CDR3 DNA follows: TGTGCCAGCAGTTACGCCTCAGGGGCTAACTATGGCTACACCTTC. This gives the protein CASSYASGANYGYTF.

This clone appeared a few times. As DNA, the CDR3 is TGCGCCAGCAGCTTGGACGGGCAGGGCGGATCCGAGCAGTACTTC. Translation: CASSLDGQGGSEQYF. The chain carries TRBV5-1 and TRBJ2-7, with D maybe TRBD1 (5 bases). The CDR3 length is 15 residues. Trimming removed 0 bases from V and 6 bases from J, with 16 bases in between. Germline CDR1 SGHRS, CDR2 YFSETQ. The whole variable domain, remainder taken from reference TRBV5-1 and TRBJ2-7, is KAGVTQTPRYLIKTRGQQVTLSCSPISGHRSVSWYQQTPGQGLQFLFEYFSETQRNKGNFPGRFSGRQFSNSRSEMNVSTLELGDSALYLCASSLDGQGGSEQYFGPGTRLTVT.

V gene TRBV10-2 combines with J gene TRBJ2-2; tentative D call: TRBD2 (6 bases). Looked up from germline, CDR1 is WSHSY and CDR2 is SAAADI. The CDR3 is made up of 11 amino acids. CDR3 DNA sequence: TGCGTGACGTTGGAGGGCGGGGAGCTGTTTTTT. Translating gives CVTLEGGELFF.

The V call is TRBV9, the J call TRBJ2-1, with 12 nucleotides matching TRBD2. There are 17 residues in the CDR3. Germline V gene lookup returns CDR1 SGDLS and CDR2 YYNGEE. V was clipped by 1 base and J by 1 base; unmatched bases: 3. The CDR3 loop is CASSVPLAGGSYNEQFF. DNA for the CDR3: TGTGCCAGCAGCGTACCACTAGCGGGAGGATCCTACAATGAGCAGTTCTTC.

The chain is built from TRBV6-5 and TRBJ1-1; TRBD1 might be the D (6 bases). The CDR3 has 15 amino acids. Deletions cut 6 bases from V and 3 bases from J, with 17 bases between. The germline gives CDR1 MNHEY, CDR2 SVGAGI. CDR3 coding DNA: TGTGCCAGCAGACCCTTAGGGGGGAGGGACACTGAAGCTTTCTTT. Translation gives CASRPLGGRDTEAFF.

The gene calls are TRBV11-2 and TRBJ1-1; 10 bases map to TRBD1. Germline V gene lookup returns CDR1 SGHAT and CDR2 FQNNGV. CDR3 length: 16 amino acids. The trim removed 5 bases at V and 6 bases at J, leaving 12 bases unmatched. CDR3 nucleotides: TGTGCCAGCAGCCCCCGGGACAGGGGAGGGAGGGCTGAAGCTTTCTTT. Translating it yields CASSPRDRGGRAEAFF.

In this sample, this clone turned up once. The chain carries TRBV5-4 and TRBJ1-2; no clear D. The CDR3 has 14 residues. Per germline, CDR1 SGHNT and CDR2 YYREEE (reference sequence). V lost 4 bases and J lost 8, with 18 bases in between. This CDR3 reads CASSLTGNLGGYTF. In nucleotides, the CDR3 is TGTGCCAGCAGCCTTACCGGGAACTTGGGGGGCTACACCTTC.

The CDR3 DNA sequence: TGTGCCAGCAGCGTAGCTACAAGTGAGGGGGCGATCTCCTACGAGCAGTACTTC. This sequence encodes CASSVATSEGAISYEQYF. The gene calls are TRBV9 and TRBJ2-7; TRBD1 agrees at 7 bases. The CDR3 is made up of 18 amino acids. Germline CDR1 reads SGDLS; CDR2 reads YYNGEE. J was trimmed by 0 bases and V by 0 bases; bases with no gene match: 12.

The chain couples TRBV7-7 to TRBJ2-2, with 8 bases aligning to TRBD2. This CDR3 region has 15 residues. Germline lookup yields CDR1 SSHAT and CDR2 FNYEAQ (reference sequence). Losses at the gene ends were 5 bases for V and 8 bases for J; bases not matched to a gene: 10. The CDR3 coding sequence is TGTGCCAGCAGCGCCTTGGGACTAGTTGGGGGGGAGCTGTTTTTT. As protein: CASSALGLVGGELFF.

The gene calls are TRBV10-3 and TRBJ1-2; 10 nucleotides line up with TRBD1. This CDR3 contains 16 residues. CDR1 is ENHRY, CDR2 SYGVKD, per germline. The V and J ends lost 5 bases and 7 bases, in that order; junction bases with no gene match: 13. For the CDR3, the DNA is TGTGCCATCAGTCCTAAGACCGGGACAGGGGACTCTGGCTACACCTTC. This codes for CAISPKTGTGDSGYTF.

A single count supports this clone. The genes are TRBV7-8 and TRBJ2-1; 7 bases align to TRBD1. This CDR3 has 16 amino acids. CDR1 is SGHVS and CDR2 is FQNEAQ in the germline V gene. J lost 1 base, V lost 4 bases, and 7 bases had no gene match. This CDR3 is CASSSYRGKSYNEQFF. CDR3 nucleotide sequence: TGTGCCAGCAGCTCTTACAGGGGCAAATCCTACAATGAGCAGTTCTTC.